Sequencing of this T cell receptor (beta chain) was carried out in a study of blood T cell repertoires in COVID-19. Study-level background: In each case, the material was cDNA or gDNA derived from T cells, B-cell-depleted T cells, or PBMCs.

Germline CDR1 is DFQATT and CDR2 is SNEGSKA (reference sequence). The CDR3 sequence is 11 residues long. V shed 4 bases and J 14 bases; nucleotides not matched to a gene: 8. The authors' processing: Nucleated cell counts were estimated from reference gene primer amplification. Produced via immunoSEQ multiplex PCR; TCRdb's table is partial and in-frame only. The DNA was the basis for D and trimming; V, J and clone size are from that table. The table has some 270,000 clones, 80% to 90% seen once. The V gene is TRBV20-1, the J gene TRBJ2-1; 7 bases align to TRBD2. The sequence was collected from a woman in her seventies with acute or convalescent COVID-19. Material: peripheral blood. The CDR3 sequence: CSATRDYDKFF. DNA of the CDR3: TGCAGTGCTACCCGGGACTACGATAAGTTCTTC.